This TCR beta chain emerged from a study of CD8 T cells in ankylosing spondylitis. Whole-study findings and limits: From matched ankylosing spondylitis synovial fluid, disease-linked clones were reportedly recovered at significantly enriched levels. In synovial fluid and blood from reactive arthritis, some motif variants were previously reported. Blood of patients with ankylosing spondylitis appeared to be characterized by a TCR beta motif of several highly homologous variants.

V was cut by 3 bases and J by 7 bases, with 11 bases left in between. The CDR3 spans 14 residues. The germline CDR1 and CDR2 sequences are SGDLS and YYNGEE. This clonotype was counted at least ten times. The antigen is unknown. Each TCR beta library was made by quantitative 5'-RACE that incorporated molecular barcodes. Via MiXCR, TCRdb re-called the 5' RACE reads, giving one row per CDR3 protein. This repertoire shows tens of thousands of distinct CDR3 sequences, roughly 2.4% found once; its top ten account for 7% to 9%. The chain is built from TRBV9 and TRBJ1-6; D not certain. This TCR was recovered from a female donor with ankylosing spondylitis or in good health (not recorded which). Material for sequencing was blood, either unsorted or a sorted T cell fraction (not recorded which). CDR3 amino acids: CASSAGPENSPLHF. The CDR3 DNA is TGTGCCAGCAGCGCTGGCCCCGAAAATTCACCCCTCCACTTT.